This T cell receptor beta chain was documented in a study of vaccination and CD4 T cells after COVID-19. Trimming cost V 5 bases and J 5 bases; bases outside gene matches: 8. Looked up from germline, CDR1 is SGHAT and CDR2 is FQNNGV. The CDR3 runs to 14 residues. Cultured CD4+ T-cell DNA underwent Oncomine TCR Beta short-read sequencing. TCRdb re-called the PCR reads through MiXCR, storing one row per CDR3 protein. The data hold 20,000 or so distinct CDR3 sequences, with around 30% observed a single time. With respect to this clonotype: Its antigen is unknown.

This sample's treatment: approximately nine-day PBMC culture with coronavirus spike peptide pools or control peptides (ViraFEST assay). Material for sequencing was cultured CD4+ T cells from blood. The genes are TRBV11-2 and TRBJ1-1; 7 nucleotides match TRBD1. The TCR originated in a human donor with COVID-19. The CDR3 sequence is CASSLNRGGTEAFF. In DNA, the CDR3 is TGTGCCAGCAGCCTTAACAGGGGAGGAACTGAAGCTTTCTTT. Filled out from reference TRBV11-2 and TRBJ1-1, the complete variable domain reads EAGVAQSPRYKIIEKRQSVAFWCNPISGHATLYWYQQILGQGPKLLIQFQNNGVVDDSQLPKDRFSAERLKGVDSTLKIQPAKLEDSAVYLCASSLNRGGTEAFFGQGTRLTVV.